Listed below are T cell receptor beta chains from one sample, sequenced in a study of blood T cell repertoires in COVID-19. Here immunoSEQ multiplex PCR was the method, and the copy in TCRdb shows in-frame clones only, minus some. The sample carries fewer than 250,000 clones, 65% to 85% recorded once. The sample taken for sequencing was PBMCs or T cells enriched from blood (not recorded which). Receptors originate from a woman in her 40s who had recovered from COVID-19. Both conserved end residues are trimmed from each CDR3.

V gene	J gene	CDR3 protein
TRBV24-1	TRBJ2-1	ATSAQTGDEQF
TRBV12-3/TRBV12-4	TRBJ1-1	ASTQRGNTEAF
TRBV6-5	TRBJ1-1	ASRRGQGGGEAF
TRBV19	TRBJ1-1	ASSPRQDGAEAF
TRBV29-1	TRBJ2-7	SALGGPNYEQY
TRBV5-4	TRBJ2-5	ASSLFSRAGETQY
TRBV27	TRBJ2-7	ASSLRGDRVQEQY
TRBV30	TRBJ2-7	AWTSGQGRYEQY
TRBV3-1/TRBV3-2	TRBJ2-2	ASLGTSITGELF
TRBV12-3/TRBV12-4	TRBJ1-1	ASRYDREREAF
TRBV12-5	TRBJ2-2	ASGLETSGDTGELF
TRBV11-2	TRBJ1-3	ASSLRGRESGNTIY
TRBV6-2/TRBV6-3	TRBJ2-1	ASSRLAGAYEQF
TRBV11-2	TRBJ2-1	ASSPELASRNEQF
TRBV11-2	TRBJ1-1	ASRDAGKGGNTEAF
TRBV5-8	TRBJ1-1	ASSFPQNTEAF
TRBV16	TRBJ1-4	ASIRSGEKLF
TRBV15	TRBJ1-2	ATSRDGYSGYT
TRBV7-2	TRBJ2-5	ASSLPVETQY
TRBV5-1	TRBJ2-1	ASSLLADYNEQF
TRBV3-1/TRBV3-2	TRBJ2-7	ASSQVGGEQY
TRBV9	TRBJ1-2	ASSVAGSNNYGYT
TRBV10-3	TRBJ2-7	AISERLQIPYEQY
TRBV5-1	TRBJ1-6	ASSLAGTGWGSPLH
TRBV29-1	TRBJ1-1	SARQGTNTEAF
TRBV9	TRBJ1-6	ASSVEGGQGYSPLH
TRBV7-9	TRBJ1-2	ASSWTGSDYGYT
TRBV5-1	TRBJ2-2	ASSPTSGPQPGELF
TRBV5-1	TRBJ2-1	ASSPDTSSYNEQF
TRBV7-2	TRBJ2-7	ASSLAGSSEQEQY